Listed below are T cell receptor beta chains from one sample, sequenced in a study of molecular identifiers for immune sequencing clone quantification. A single record per CDR3 protein comes from TCRdb applying MiXCR to the PCR reads. The sample lists some 320,000 distinct CDR3 sequences, 24% occurring once. The sequencing sample was made of naive CD8+ T cells from blood, with Jurkat cell RNA spiked in. These TCRs come from a human donor in good health. Some libraries in this study had Jurkat cell RNA spiked in. Both conserved end residues are part of each CDR3. D genes are given only for firm matches. Some rows mark clone size as missing; the rest say once, few, many or name a class of expanded clone.

cdr3_length,v_call,d_call,j_call,clone_size,cdr3_aa,cdr3_nt
16,TRBV7-9,NA,TRBJ2-1,NA,CACSLVQGPSYNEQFF,TGTGCCTGCAGCTTAGTTCAGGGGCCCTCCTACAATGAGCAGTTCTTC
16,TRBV6-2/TRBV6-3,TRBD2,TRBJ2-3,few,CASSYSTSGGPDTQYF,TGTGCCAGCAGTTACTCAACTAGCGGGGGGCCAGATACGCAGTATTTT
17,TRBV11-2,TRBD2,TRBJ2-3,many,CASSLVGLAGRTDTQYF,TGTGCCAGCAGCTTAGTAGGCCTAGCGGGGCGCACAGATACGCAGTATTTT
14,TRBV27,NA,TRBJ1-5,many,CASSLSGGNQPQHF,TGTGCCAGCAGTTTATCCGGAGGCAATCAGCCCCAGCATTTT
16,TRBV7-9,TRBD1,TRBJ2-7,many,CASSSRGTGGAYEQYF,TGTGCCAGCAGCTCTCGAGGGACAGGGGGCGCCTACGAGCAGTACTTC
17,TRBV7-9,NA,TRBJ1-4,few,CASSLVWESATNEKLFF,TGTGCCAGCAGCTTAGTATGGGAGTCTGCAACTAATGAAAAACTGTTTTTT
15,TRBV7-9,NA,TRBJ1-1,few,CASGPTDKTGTEAFF,TGTGCCAGCGGCCCGACAGACAAAACGGGCACTGAAGCTTTCTTT
14,TRBV28,NA,TRBJ2-1,NA,CASSLGEAVNEQFF,TGTGCCAGCAGTTTAGGGGAGGCCGTAAATGAGCAGTTCTTC
12,TRBV24-1,NA,TRBJ2-5,NA,CATSDLLETQYF,TGTGCCACCAGTGACCTCTTGGAGACCCAGTACTTC
12,TRBV7-9,NA,TRBJ1-1,many,CASSAVGAEAFF,TGTGCCAGCAGCGCCGTTGGGGCTGAAGCTTTCTTT
15,TRBV6-1,NA,TRBJ2-6,many,CASSVQGSGANVLTF,TGTGCCAGCAGTGTACAGGGCTCTGGGGCCAACGTCCTGACTTTC
14,TRBV4-1,TRBD1,TRBJ1-1,NA,CASQGELMNTEAFF,TGCGCCAGCCAGGGGGAATTAATGAACACTGAAGCTTTCTTT
14,TRBV6-6,NA,TRBJ2-5,many,CASSYPEQGETQYF,TGTGCCAGCAGTTACCCGGAGCAGGGGGAGACCCAGTACTTC
15,TRBV29-1,TRBD2,TRBJ2-7,NA,CSVKGTSGSSYEQYF,TGCAGCGTTAAGGGGACTAGCGGGAGTTCCTACGAGCAGTACTTC
14,TRBV4-2,NA,TRBJ2-7,NA,CASSQERDAYEQYF,TGTGCCAGCAGCCAAGAACGGGACGCCTACGAGCAGTACTTC
16,TRBV9,TRBD2,TRBJ2-3,NA,CASSVAGAGGRDTQYF,TGTGCCAGCAGCGTAGCCGGAGCGGGGGGGCGCGATACGCAGTATTTT
14,TRBV6-6,NA,TRBJ1-1,many,CASSYGVSGTEAFF,TGTGCCAGCAGTTACGGGGTCTCAGGGACTGAAGCTTTCTTT
15,TRBV6-2/TRBV6-3,TRBD1,TRBJ2-7,NA,CASSYDRASLLEQYF,TGTGCCAGCAGTTACGACAGGGCTAGTCTGCTCGAGCAGTACTTC
13,TRBV5-8,NA,TRBJ1-1,many,CASSLYTNTEAFF,TGTGCCAGCAGCTTGTACACGAACACTGAAGCTTTCTTT
12,TRBV20-1,NA,TRBJ1-2,many,CSARPDNYGYTF,TGCAGTGCTAGACCAGACAACTATGGCTACACCTTC
16,TRBV4-3,TRBD2,TRBJ2-3,NA,CASSHGSSGGADTLYF,TGCGCCAGCAGTCACGGGTCTAGCGGGGGGGCAGATACGCTGTATTTT
15,TRBV7-2,TRBD2,TRBJ2-7,many,CASSSSGGPTYEQYF,TGTGCCAGCAGCTCCAGCGGGGGGCCTACCTACGAGCAGTACTTC
14,TRBV6-2/TRBV6-3,NA,TRBJ1-1,few,CASSYATANTEAFF,TGTGCCAGCAGTTACGCAACAGCGAACACTGAAGCTTTCTTT